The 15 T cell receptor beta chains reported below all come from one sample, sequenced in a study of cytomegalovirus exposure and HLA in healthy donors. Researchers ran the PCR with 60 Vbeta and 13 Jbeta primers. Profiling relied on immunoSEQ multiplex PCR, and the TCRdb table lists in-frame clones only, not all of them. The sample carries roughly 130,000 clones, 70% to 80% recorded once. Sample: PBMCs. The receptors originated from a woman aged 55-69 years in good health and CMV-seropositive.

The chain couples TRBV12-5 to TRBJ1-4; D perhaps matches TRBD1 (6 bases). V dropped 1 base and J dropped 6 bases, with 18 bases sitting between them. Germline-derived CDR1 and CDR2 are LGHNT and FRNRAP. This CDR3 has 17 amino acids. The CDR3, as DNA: TGTGCTAGTGGTTTGGGGAAAACAGGGAAAGTTGATGAAAAACTGTTTTTT. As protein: CASGLGKTGKVDEKLFF.

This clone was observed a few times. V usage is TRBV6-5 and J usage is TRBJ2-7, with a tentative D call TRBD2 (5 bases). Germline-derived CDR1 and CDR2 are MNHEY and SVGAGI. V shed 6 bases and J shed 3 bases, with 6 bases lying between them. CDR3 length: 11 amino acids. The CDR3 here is CASSEGYEQYF. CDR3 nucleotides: TGTGCCAGCAGCGAGGGCTACGAGCAGTACTTC.

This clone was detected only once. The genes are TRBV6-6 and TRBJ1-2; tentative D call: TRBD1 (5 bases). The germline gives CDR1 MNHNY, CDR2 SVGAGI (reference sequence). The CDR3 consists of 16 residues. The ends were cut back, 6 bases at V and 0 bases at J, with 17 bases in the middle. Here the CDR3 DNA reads TGTGCCAGCAGGACCGGGTCCGGGACTGCTAACTATGGCTACACCTTC. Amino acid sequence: CASRTGSGTANYGYTF.

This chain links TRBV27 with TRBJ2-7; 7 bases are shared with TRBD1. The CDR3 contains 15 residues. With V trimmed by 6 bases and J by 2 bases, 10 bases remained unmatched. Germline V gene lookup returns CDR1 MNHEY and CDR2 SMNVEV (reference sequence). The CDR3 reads CASSLGLGQTYEQYF. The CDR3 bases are TGTGCCAGCAGCCTAGGCCTGGGACAGACCTACGAGCAGTACTTC.

CDR3 DNA: TGTGCCAGCAGCTTAGGCGCAGGGGCCTACGAGCAGTACTTC. This codes for CASSLGAGAYEQYF. This chain uses TRBV11-2 with TRBJ2-7, with TRBD1 as a possible D gene (6 bases). Trimming cost V 1 base and J 2 bases, with 9 bases left between them. Germline assignment: CDR1 SGHAT and CDR2 FQNNGV. CDR3 length equals 14 residues.

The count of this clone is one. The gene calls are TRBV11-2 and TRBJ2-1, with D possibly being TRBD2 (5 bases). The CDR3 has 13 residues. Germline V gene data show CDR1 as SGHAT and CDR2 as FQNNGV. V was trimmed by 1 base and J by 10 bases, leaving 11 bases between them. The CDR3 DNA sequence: TGTGCCAGCAGCTTAGGCGGGTCAAGAGAGCAGTTCTTC. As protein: CASSLGGSREQFF.

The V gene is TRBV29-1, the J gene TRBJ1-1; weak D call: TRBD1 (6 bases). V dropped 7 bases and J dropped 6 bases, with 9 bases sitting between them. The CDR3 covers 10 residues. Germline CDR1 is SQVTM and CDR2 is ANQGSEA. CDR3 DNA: TGCAGCGACGCAGGGGCTGAAGCTTTCTTT. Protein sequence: CSDAGAEAFF.

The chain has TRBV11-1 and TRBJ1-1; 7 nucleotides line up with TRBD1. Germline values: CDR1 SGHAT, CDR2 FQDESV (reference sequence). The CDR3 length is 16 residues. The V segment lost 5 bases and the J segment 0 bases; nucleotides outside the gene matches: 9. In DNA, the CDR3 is TGTGCCAGCAGCCCCCGACAGGGTCTCATGAACACTGAAGCTTTCTTT. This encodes CASSPRQGLMNTEAFF.

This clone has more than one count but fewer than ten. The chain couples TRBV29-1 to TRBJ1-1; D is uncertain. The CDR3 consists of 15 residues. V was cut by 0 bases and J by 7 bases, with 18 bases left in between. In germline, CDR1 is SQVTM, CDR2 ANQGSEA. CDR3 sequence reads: CSVEDSDTGEGEAFF. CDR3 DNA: TGCAGCGTTGAAGATTCCGATACGGGCGAGGGTGAAGCTTTCTTT.

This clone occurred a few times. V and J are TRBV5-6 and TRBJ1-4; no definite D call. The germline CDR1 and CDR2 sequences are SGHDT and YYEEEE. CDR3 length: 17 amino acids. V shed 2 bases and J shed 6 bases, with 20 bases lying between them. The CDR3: CASSFEGFSVSDEKLFF. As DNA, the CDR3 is TGTGCCAGCAGCTTTGAGGGATTTTCAGTCAGCGATGAAAAACTGTTTTTT.

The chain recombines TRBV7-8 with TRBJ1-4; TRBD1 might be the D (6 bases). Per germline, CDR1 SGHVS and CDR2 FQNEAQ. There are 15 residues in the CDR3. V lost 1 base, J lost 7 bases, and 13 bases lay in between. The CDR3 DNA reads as TGTGCCAGCAGCTTAGGGGGGCTACTGGTTGAAAAACTGTTTTTT. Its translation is CASSLGGLLVEKLFF.

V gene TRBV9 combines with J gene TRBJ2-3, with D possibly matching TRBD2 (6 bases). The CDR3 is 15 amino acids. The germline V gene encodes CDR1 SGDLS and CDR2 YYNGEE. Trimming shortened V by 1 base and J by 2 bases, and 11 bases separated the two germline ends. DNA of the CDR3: TGTGCCAGCAGCGTACGGGCGGGGACCACAGATACGCAGTATTTT. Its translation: CASSVRAGTTDTQYF.

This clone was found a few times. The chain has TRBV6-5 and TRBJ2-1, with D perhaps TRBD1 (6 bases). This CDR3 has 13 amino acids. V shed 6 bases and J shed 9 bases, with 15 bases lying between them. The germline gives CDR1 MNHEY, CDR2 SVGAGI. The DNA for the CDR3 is TGTGCCAGCAGGCGCAATCCAGGGGTTGAGCAGTTCTTC. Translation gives CASRRNPGVEQFF.

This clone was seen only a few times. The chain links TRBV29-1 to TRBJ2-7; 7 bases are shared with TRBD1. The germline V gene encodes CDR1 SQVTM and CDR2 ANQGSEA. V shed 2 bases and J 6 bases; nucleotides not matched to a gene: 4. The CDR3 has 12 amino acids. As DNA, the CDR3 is TGCAGCGTTGAATCGTACAGGGGCGAGCAGTACTTC. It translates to CSVESYRGEQYF.

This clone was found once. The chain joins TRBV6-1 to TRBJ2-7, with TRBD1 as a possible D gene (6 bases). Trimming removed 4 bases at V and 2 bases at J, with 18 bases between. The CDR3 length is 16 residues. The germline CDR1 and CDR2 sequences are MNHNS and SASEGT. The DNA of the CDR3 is TGTGCCAGCAGTGTTCAGACAGGTATAGGGGCCTACGAGCAGTACTTC. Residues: CASSVQTGIGAYEQYF.